This T cell receptor (beta chain) was identified during a study of shared clonotypes between healthy human individuals. Study summary: Per-donor plates numbered three CD4 naive, three CD4 memory, two CD8 naive and one CD8 memory.

Germline CDR1 MGHRA, CDR2 YSYEKL. J gave up 1 base and V 5 bases, and 13 bases lay outside the gene matches. CDR3 length equals 18 residues. The authors loaded roughly 200 ng DNA, about 30,000 T cell genomes, into sorted-subset replicate PCRs. Profiling relied on immunoSEQ multiplex PCR, and the TCRdb table lists in-frame clones only, not all of them. The data contain more than 1 million clones, around 78% of them seen just once; the ten biggest clones take up more than 0.45%. The TCR sequence derives from a man between 18 and 35 years old in good health. Some clones in this sample may be carry-over from other donors' samples. The sequenced sample was memory CD4+ T cells from PBMCs. Noted subset: CD45RA-negative fraction. The chain employs TRBV4-1 and TRBJ2-4; 8 bases are a match to TRBD1. The CDR3 here is CASSAFSGGQGAKNIQYF. CDR3 nucleotides: TGCGCCAGCAGCGCATTTTCAGGGGGCCAGGGGGCCAAAAACATTCAGTACTTC.